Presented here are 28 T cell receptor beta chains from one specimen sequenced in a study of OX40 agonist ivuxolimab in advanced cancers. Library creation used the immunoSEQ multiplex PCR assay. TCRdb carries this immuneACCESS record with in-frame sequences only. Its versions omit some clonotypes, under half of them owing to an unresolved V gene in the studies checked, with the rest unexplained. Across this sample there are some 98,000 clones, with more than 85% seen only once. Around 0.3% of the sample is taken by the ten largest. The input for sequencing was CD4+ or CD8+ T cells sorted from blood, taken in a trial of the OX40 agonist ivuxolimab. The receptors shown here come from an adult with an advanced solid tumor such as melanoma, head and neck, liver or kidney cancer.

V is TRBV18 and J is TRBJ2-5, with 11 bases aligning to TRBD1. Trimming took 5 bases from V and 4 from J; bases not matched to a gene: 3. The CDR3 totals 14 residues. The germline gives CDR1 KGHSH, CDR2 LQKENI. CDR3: CASSSDRGLETQYF. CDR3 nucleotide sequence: TGTGCCAGCTCATCGGACAGGGGGCTAGAGACCCAGTACTTC. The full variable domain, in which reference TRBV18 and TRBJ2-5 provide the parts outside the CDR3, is NAGVMQNPRHLVRRRGQEARLRCSPMKGHSHVYWYRQLPEEGLKFMVYLQKENIIDESGMPKERFSAEFPKEGPSILRIQQVVRGDSAAYFCASSSDRGLETQYFGPGTRLLVL.

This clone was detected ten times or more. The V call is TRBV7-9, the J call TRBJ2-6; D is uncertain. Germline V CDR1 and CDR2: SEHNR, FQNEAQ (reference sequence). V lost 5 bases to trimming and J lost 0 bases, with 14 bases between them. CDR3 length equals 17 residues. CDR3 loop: CASSPPFRNSGANVLTF. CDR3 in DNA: TGTGCCAGCAGCCCACCTTTCCGGAACTCTGGGGCCAACGTCCTGACTTTC.

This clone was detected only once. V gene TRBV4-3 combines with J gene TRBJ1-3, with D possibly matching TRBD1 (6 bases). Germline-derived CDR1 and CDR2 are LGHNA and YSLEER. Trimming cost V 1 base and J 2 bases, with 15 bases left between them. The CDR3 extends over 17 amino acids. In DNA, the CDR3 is TGCGCCAGCAGCCAAGGGTATCAGGGGAACACTGGAAACACCATATATTTT. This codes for CASSQGYQGNTGNTIYF.

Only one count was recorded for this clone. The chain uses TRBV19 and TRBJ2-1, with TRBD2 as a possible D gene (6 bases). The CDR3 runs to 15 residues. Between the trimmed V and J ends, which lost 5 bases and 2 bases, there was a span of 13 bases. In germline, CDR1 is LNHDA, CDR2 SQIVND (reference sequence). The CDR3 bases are TGTGCCAGTAGTCGGGGGAGTGGGGCCTACAATGAGCAGTTCTTC. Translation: CASSRGSGAYNEQFF.

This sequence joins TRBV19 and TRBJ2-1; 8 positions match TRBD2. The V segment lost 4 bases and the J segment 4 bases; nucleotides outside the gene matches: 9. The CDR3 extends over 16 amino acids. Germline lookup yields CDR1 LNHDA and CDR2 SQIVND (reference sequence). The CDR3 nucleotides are TGTGCCAGTAGTACAGTAGCGGGACTCGGGTACAATGAGCAGTTCTTC. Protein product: CASSTVAGLGYNEQFF.

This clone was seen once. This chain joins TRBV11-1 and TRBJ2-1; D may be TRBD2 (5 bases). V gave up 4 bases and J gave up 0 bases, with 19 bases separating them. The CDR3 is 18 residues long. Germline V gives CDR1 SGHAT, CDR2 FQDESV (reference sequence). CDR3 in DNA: TGTGCCAGCAGCTCTAGGGCTAGCCGCTTAATCTCCTACAATGAGCAGTTCTTC. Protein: CASSSRASRLISYNEQFF.

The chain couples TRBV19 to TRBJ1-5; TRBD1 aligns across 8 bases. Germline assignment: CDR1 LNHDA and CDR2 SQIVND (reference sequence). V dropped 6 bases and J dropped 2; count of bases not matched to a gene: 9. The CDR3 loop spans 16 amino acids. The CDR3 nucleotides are TGTGCCAGTAGCCTGGGTCAGGGGGCCGGCAATCAGCCCCAGCATTTT. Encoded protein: CASSLGQGAGNQPQHF.

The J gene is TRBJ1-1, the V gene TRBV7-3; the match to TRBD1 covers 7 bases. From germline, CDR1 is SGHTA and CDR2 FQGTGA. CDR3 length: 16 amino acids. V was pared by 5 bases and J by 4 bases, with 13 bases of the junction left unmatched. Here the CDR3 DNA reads TGTGCCAGCAGCCCCACTGGGAACAGGGGAGGCACTGAAGCTTTCTTT. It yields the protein CASSPTGNRGGTEAFF.

The CDR3 protein is CAIRSLAGGDNEQFF. In nucleotides, the CDR3 is TGTGCCATCAGGTCCCTAGCGGGGGGGGACAATGAGCAGTTCTTC. This chain connects TRBV10-3 to TRBJ2-1, with 12 bases matching TRBD2. CDR3 length: 15 amino acids. The V gene's germline CDR1 is ENHRY and CDR2 SYGVKD. V was clipped by 6 bases and J by 5 bases; unmatched bases: 5.

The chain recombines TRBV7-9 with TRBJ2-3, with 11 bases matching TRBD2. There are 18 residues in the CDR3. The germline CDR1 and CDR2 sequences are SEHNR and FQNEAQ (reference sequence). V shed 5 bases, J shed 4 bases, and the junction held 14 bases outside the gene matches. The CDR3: CASSGRGWTSGQADTQYF. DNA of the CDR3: TGTGCCAGCAGCGGGAGGGGTTGGACTAGCGGGCAAGCAGATACGCAGTATTTT.

The CDR3 protein is CASSPQGSGGELFF. The CDR3 DNA reads as TGTGCCAGCAGCCCGCAGGGCTCGGGCGGGGAGCTGTTTTTT. The chain combines TRBV7-2 with TRBJ2-2; D is possibly TRBD1 (5 bases). The CDR3 has 14 residues. Germline CDR1 is SGHTA and CDR2 is FQGNSA. Trimming removed 5 bases from V and 7 bases from J, with 14 bases in between.

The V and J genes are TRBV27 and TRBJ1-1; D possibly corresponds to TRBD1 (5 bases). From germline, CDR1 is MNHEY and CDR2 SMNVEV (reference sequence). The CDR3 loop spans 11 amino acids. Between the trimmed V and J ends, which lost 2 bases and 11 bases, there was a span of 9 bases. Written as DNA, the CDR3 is TGTGCCAGCAGTTTAGCGGGGCATGCTTTCTTT. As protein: CASSLAGHAFF.

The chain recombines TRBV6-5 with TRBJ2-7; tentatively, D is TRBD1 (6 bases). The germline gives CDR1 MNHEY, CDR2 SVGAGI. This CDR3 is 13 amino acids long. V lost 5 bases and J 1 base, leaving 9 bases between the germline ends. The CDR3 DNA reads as TGTGCCAGCAGTGATCAGGGGTCCTACGAGCAGTACTTC. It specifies CASSDQGSYEQYF.

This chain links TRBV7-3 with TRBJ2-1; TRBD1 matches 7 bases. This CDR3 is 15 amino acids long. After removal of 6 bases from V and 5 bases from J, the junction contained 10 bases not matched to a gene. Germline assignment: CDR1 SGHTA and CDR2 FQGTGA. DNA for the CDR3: TGTGCCAGCAGTCTTGTAGGGGGCATGGACAATGAGCAGTTCTTC. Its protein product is CASSLVGGMDNEQFF.

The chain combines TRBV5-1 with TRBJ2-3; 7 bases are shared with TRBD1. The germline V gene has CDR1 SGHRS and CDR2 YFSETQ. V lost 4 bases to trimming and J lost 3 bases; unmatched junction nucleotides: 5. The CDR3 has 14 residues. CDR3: CASSRQGETDTQYF. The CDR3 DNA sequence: TGCGCCAGCAGCCGACAGGGCGAAACAGATACGCAGTATTTT.

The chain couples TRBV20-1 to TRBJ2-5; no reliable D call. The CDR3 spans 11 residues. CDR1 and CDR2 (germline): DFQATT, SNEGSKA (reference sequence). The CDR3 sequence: CTSLQRETQYF. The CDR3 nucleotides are TGCACCAGTCTACAGCGAGAGACCCAGTACTTC.

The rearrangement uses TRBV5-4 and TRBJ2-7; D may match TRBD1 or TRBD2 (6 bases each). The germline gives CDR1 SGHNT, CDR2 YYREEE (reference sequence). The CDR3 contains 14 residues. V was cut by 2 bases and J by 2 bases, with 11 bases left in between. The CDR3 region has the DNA TGTGCCAGCAGCTTCTACGGGGGCGCCTACGAGCAGTACTTC. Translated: CASSFYGGAYEQYF.

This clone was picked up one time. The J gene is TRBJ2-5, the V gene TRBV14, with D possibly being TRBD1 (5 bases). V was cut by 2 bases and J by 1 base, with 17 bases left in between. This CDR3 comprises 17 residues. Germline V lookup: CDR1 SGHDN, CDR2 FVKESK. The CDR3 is CASSQPTRGRAQETQYF. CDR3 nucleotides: TGTGCCAGCAGCCAACCGACACGTGGCAGGGCCCAAGAGACCCAGTACTTC.

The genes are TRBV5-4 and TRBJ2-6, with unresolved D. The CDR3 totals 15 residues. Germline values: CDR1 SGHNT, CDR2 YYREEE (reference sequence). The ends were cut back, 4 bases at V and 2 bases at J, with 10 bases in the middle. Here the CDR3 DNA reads TGTGCCAGCAGCCCTCCTTGGACTGGGGCCAACGTCCTGACTTTC. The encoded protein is CASSPPWTGANVLTF.

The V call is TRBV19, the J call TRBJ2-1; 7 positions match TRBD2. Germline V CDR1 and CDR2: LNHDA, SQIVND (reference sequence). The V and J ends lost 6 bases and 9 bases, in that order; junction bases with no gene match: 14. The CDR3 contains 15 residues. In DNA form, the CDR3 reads TGTGCCAGTAGCTCTAGCGGCTCTTCCCGGGTTGAGCAGTTCTTC. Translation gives CASSSSGSSRVEQFF.

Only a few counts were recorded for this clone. As DNA, the CDR3 is TGTGCCAGCAGCTCCTCCGGGACAGGGATCTACGAGCAGTACTTC. Amino acid sequence: CASSSSGTGIYEQYF. The V gene is TRBV5-4, the J gene TRBJ2-7; the match to TRBD1 covers 9 bases. Germline CDR1 SGHNT, CDR2 YYREEE (reference sequence). Trimming took 3 bases from V and 3 from J; bases not matched to a gene: 7. This CDR3 has 15 amino acids.

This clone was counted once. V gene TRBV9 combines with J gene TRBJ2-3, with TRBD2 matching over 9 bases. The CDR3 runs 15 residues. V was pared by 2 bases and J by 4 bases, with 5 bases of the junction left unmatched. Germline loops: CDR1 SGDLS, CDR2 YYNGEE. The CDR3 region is CASSVASGRSDTQYF. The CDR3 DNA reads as TGTGCCAGCAGCGTTGCCAGCGGGAGGTCAGATACGCAGTATTTT.

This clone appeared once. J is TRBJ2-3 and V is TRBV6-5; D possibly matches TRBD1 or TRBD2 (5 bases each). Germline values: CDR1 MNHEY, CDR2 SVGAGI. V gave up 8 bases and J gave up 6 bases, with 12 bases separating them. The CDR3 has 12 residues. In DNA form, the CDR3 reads TGTGCCAGCGGGACCCTCAGTGATACGCAGTATTTT. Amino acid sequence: CASGTLSDTQYF.

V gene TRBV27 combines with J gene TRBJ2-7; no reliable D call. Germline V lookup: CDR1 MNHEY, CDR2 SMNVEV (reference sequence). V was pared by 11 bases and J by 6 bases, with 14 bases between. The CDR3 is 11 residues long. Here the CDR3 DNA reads TGTGCCCCACCCCCTGGTGCCGAGCAGTACTTC. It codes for CAPPPGAEQYF.

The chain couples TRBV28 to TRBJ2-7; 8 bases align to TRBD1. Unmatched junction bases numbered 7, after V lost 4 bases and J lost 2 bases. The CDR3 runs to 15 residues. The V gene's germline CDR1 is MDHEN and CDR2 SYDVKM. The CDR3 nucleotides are TGTGCCAGCAGTTCAGGGGGCGTCCTTGCCTACGAGCAGTACTTC. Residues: CASSSGGVLAYEQYF. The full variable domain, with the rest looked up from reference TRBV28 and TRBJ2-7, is DVKVTQSSRYLVKRTGEKVFLECVQDMDHENMFWYRQDPGLGLRLIYFSYDVKMKEKGDIPEGYSVSREKKERFSLILESASTNQTSMYLCASSSGGVLAYEQYFGPGTRLTVT.

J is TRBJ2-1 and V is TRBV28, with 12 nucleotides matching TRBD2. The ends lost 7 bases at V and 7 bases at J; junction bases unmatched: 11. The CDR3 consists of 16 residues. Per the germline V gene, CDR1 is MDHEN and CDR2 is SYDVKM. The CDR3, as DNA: TGTGCCAGCACCCCCGGGCGGACTAGCGGGAAGAATGAGCAGTTCTTC. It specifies CASTPGRTSGKNEQFF.

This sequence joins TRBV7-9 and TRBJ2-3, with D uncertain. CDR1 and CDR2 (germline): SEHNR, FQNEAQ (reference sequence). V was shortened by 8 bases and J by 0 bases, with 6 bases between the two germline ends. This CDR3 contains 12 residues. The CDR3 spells CASGHSTDTQYF. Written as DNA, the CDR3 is TGTGCCAGCGGGCATAGCACAGATACGCAGTATTTT.

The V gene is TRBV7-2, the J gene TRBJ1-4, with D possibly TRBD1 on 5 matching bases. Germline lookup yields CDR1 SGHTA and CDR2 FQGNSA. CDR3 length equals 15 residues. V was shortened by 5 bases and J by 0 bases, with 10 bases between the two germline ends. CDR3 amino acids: CASSVTVATNEKLFF. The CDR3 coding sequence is TGTGCCAGCAGCGTGACAGTTGCAACTAATGAAAAACTGTTTTTT.